Listed below are T cell receptor beta chains from one sample, sequenced in a study of T cells in Graves' hyperthyroidism and ophthalmopathy. TCRdb recomputed calls from the multiplex PCR reads with MiXCR, one row per CDR3 protein. The table shows hundreds of thousands of distinct CDR3 sequences, with about 20% occurring only once. Material for sequencing was blood. These TCRs come from a man aged 25 to 40 with Graves' ophthalmopathy. CDR3s include the opening cysteine and the closing phenylalanine or tryptophan. A D gene is named only where the DNA matches it firmly. Some rows mark clone size as missing; the rest say once, few, many or name a class of expanded clone.

NA	TRBV11-2	NA	TRBJ2-7	CASSRSSDETSYEQYF	TGTGCCAGCAGCCGATCCTCGGATGAAACCTCCTACGAGCAGTACTTC
NA	TRBV11-2	many	TRBJ2-2	CASSLDSARINTGELFF	TGTGCCAGCAGCTTAGATTCGGCCCGAATTAACACCGGGGAGCTGTTTTTT
TRBD1	TRBV28	NA	TRBJ2-2	CASSLWGQGNGGELFF	TGTGCCAGCAGTTTATGGGGACAGGGTAACGGCGGGGAGCTGTTTTTT
NA	TRBV12-3/TRBV12-4	many	TRBJ2-3	CASSLMGTSTDTQYF	TGTGCCAGCAGCCTCATGGGGACTAGCACAGATACGCAGTATTTT
NA	TRBV9	few	TRBJ2-2	CASSVVGTGELFF	TGTGCCAGCAGCGTAGTGGGTACCGGGGAGCTGTTTTTT
NA	TRBV4-1	NA	TRBJ2-7	CASSQDRRGGHEQYF	TGCGCCAGCAGCCAAGATAGGAGGGGTGGCCACGAGCAGTACTTC
NA	TRBV3-1	NA	TRBJ2-3	CASSQVHGTDTQYF	TGTGCCAGCAGCCAAGTCCACGGCACAGATACGCAGTATTTT
NA	TRBV28	many	TRBJ2-3	CASTSPGAGTDTQYF	TGTGCCAGCACCTCTCCAGGGGCCGGCACAGATACGCAGTATTTT
NA	TRBV28	NA	TRBJ2-3	CASSLERGWDTQYF	TGTGCCAGCAGTTTAGAAAGGGGGTGGGATACGCAGTATTTT
NA	TRBV27	NA	TRBJ1-1	CASSFWVTDLTEAFF	TGTGCCAGCAGTTTCTGGGTTACGGATTTAACTGAAGCTTTCTTT
NA	TRBV20-1	NA	TRBJ1-1	CSARDRKGTHTEAFF	TGCAGTGCTAGAGATCGAAAAGGGACTCACACTGAAGCTTTCTTT
NA	TRBV19	NA	TRBJ1-1	CASTPPQGNTEAFF	TGTGCCAGTACCCCACCCCAGGGAAACACTGAAGCTTTCTTT
NA	TRBV18	many	TRBJ2-7	CASSQDPHEQYF	TGTGCCAGCTCACAGGATCCCCACGAGCAGTACTTC
NA	TRBV19	NA	TRBJ2-7	CASSEGIAYEQYF	TGTGCCAGTAGTGAGGGGATAGCCTACGAGCAGTACTTC
TRBD2	TRBV28	many	TRBJ2-3	CASTGGATDTQYF	TGTGCCAGTACGGGAGGGGCCACAGATACGCAGTATTTT
TRBD2	TRBV30	many	TRBJ2-5	CAWNRGLAGNGETQYF	TGTGCCTGGAACCGAGGACTAGCGGGAAACGGGGAGACCCAGTACTTC
NA	TRBV18	few	TRBJ2-7	CASSPPGLRYEQYF	TGTGCCAGCTCACCGCCGGGACTTCGCTACGAGCAGTACTTC
NA	TRBV20-1	few	TRBJ2-7	CSALTVGGGFWRYEQYF	TGCAGTGCTCTCACAGTAGGAGGAGGGTTTTGGCGCTACGAGCAGTACTTC
TRBD2	TRBV7-9	NA	TRBJ2-1	CASYLGGGEQFF	TGTGCCAGCTACTTGGGGGGGGGAGAGCAGTTCTTC
TRBD1	TRBV6-1	NA	TRBJ2-7	CASTSDPDRGTYEQYF	TGTGCCAGCACCTCGGACCCCGACAGGGGAACCTACGAGCAGTACTTC
NA	TRBV19	few	TRBJ2-1	CASSIRGSTYNEQFF	TGTGCCAGTAGTATCCGGGGGAGTACCTACAATGAGCAGTTCTTC
TRBD1	TRBV6-1	NA	TRBJ2-2	CASRSDRAATGELFF	TGTGCCAGCAGATCGGACAGGGCGGCCACCGGGGAGCTGTTTTTT
TRBD1	TRBV20-1	few	TRBJ2-7	CSAKNPGQGNEQYF	TGCAGTGCCAAGAACCCGGGACAGGGGAACGAGCAGTACTTC
NA	TRBV12-3/TRBV12-4	many	TRBJ2-5	CASTKSTLETQYF	TGTGCCAGCACTAAAAGTACTTTGGAGACCCAGTACTTC
NA	TRBV28	few	TRBJ1-5	CASSLRRDQPQHF	TGTGCCAGCAGTCTGAGGCGGGATCAGCCCCAGCATTTT
NA	TRBV29-1	once	TRBJ1-2	CSVEDRGTSPPNYGYTF	TGCAGCGTTGAAGATCGGGGCACTTCTCCCCCTAACTATGGCTACACCTTC
NA	TRBV28	many	TRBJ2-5	CASSFDEVGETQYF	TGTGCCAGCAGTTTCGACGAGGTGGGAGAGACCCAGTACTTC
TRBD2	TRBV27	NA	TRBJ2-1	CASSLSGTSGSNEQFF	TGTGCCAGCAGTTTAAGTGGGACTAGCGGGAGCAATGAGCAGTTCTTC
TRBD1	TRBV27	NA	TRBJ1-5	CASSDRRGPDQPQHF	TGTGCCAGCAGCGACAGAAGGGGGCCAGATCAGCCCCAGCATTTT
NA	TRBV28	many	TRBJ2-5	CASSLLFTPSEETQYF	TGTGCCAGCAGTTTATTATTCACTCCGAGCGAAGAGACCCAGTACTTC
NA	TRBV24-1	many	TRBJ2-1	CATSRGTAYNEQFF	TGTGCCACCAGCCGGGGGACGGCCTACAATGAGCAGTTCTTC
TRBD2	TRBV28	many	TRBJ2-5	CASSQGLAGGQETQYF	TGTGCCAGCAGTCAGGGACTAGCGGGAGGACAAGAGACCCAGTACTTC
TRBD1	TRBV6-1	NA	TRBJ1-6	CASSGTGTDNSPLHF	TGTGCCAGCAGTGGAACCGGGACAGATAATTCACCCCTCCACTTT
TRBD2	TRBV5-4	NA	TRBJ2-1	CASSTRTSGKYNEQFF	TGTGCCAGCAGCACTCGGACTAGCGGGAAATACAATGAGCAGTTCTTC
TRBD2	TRBV20-1	few	TRBJ2-7	CSARLAGIYEQYF	TGCAGTGCTAGACTAGCGGGAATCTACGAGCAGTACTTC
NA	TRBV5-5	many	TRBJ1-3	CASSRQGSGNTIYF	TGTGCCAGCAGCCGGCAGGGGTCTGGAAACACCATATATTTT